The rows below give T cell receptor beta chains drawn from one sample of a study of graft-versus-host responses after intestinal transplantation. The data were produced by immunoSEQ multiplex PCR, yet TCRdb's version contains in-frame clones alone and is incomplete. The data contain around 110,000 clones, just over 90% of them singletons. Their specific antigens are unknown. The material was unstimulated CD4+ T cells sorted from spleen or lymph node cells, obtained before transplant. The receptor set was obtained from a human donor who was the organ donor for an intestinal transplant. Both conserved end residues are part of each CDR3. A D gene is named only where the DNA matches it firmly. Rows may omit the clone size; those that give it use once, few, many or a size class.

>once|TRBV6-1|.|TRBJ2-7
TGTGCCAGCAGCCGGTACGGTAACGGGTACGAGCAGTACTTC
CASSRYGNGYEQYF
>.|TRBV7-2|.|TRBJ2-3
TGTGCCAGCAGCTTAGTAGGGGCGGGCACAGATACGCAGTATTTT
CASSLVGAGTDTQYF
>.|TRBV7-9|.|TRBJ1-1
TGTGCCAGCAGCTTAAAGATCTCGAACACTGAAGCTTTCTTT
CASSLKISNTEAFF
>.|TRBV6-5|.|TRBJ1-4
TGTGCCAGCAGTTACTCCCGAGGTCTTAATGAAAAACTGTTTTTT
CASSYSRGLNEKLFF
>.|TRBV5-1|.|TRBJ1-1
TGCGCCAGCAGCTTACCGACAGAGAACACTGAAGCTTTCTTT
CASSLPTENTEAFF
>.|TRBV5-8|TRBD2|TRBJ2-3
TGTGCCAGCAGCAGATGGACTAGCGTAAGCACAGATACGCAGTATTTT
CASSRWTSVSTDTQYF
>once|TRBV19|TRBD1|TRBJ1-6
TGTGCCAGTAGTGCGGGACAGTATTCACCCCTCCACTTT
CASSAGQYSPLHF
>.|TRBV5-6|.|TRBJ2-7
TGTGCCAGCAGCCCGGGTTCGATAAACGAGCAGTACTTC
CASSPGSINEQYF
>.|TRBV6-1|.|TRBJ1-5
TGTGCCAGCAGTGACGAACTTTCGACGCCCCAGCATTTT
CASSDELSTPQHF
>.|TRBV5-1|.|TRBJ1-5
TGCGCCAGCAGCTACCAAGGGGATAGCAATCAGCCCCAGCATTTT
CASSYQGDSNQPQHF
>.|TRBV18|.|TRBJ2-2
TGTGCCAGCTCACCGTCAGGGAACACCGGGGAGCTGTTTTTT
CASSPSGNTGELFF
>.|TRBV2|.|TRBJ1-1
TGTGCCAGCAGCCGGGGTGCGACAGGCAACACTGAAGCTTTCTTT
CASSRGATGNTEAFF
>once|TRBV5-4|TRBD2|TRBJ2-5
TGTGCCAGCAGCTTGGATCCTATATACGGGAGGGCCAGAGAGACCCAGTACTTC
CASSLDPIYGRARETQYF
>.|TRBV15|TRBD1|TRBJ2-7
TGTGCCACCAGCAGAGATCGGGGGACAGGGCCCTACGAGCAGTACTTC
CATSRDRGTGPYEQYF
>.|TRBV12-5|.|TRBJ2-7
TGTGCTAGTGGTTTGGTAAAGGACAGACGACGGGACTACGAGCAGTACTTC
CASGLVKDRRRDYEQYF
>.|TRBV27|.|TRBJ2-7
TGTGCCAGCAGGGGACACCGAACCTACGAGCAGTACTTC
CASRGHRTYEQYF
>.|TRBV7-2|.|TRBJ1-1
TGTGCCAGCAGCAAGGAGGACGGTGCCACTGAAGCTTTCTTT
CASSKEDGATEAFF
>.|TRBV11-1|.|TRBJ2-7
TGTGCCAGCAGCTTAGATCCGAGCGCGACTGAGCAGTACTTC
CASSLDPSATEQYF
>.|TRBV29-1|TRBD1|TRBJ1-1
TGCAGCGGTATGGACAGGGGGCGAGTCACTGAAGCTTTCTTT
CSGMDRGRVTEAFF
>.|TRBV7-3|.|TRBJ2-1
TGTGCCAGCAGCTTAGCCGGGTCCCCCGCAGAGCAGTTCTTC
CASSLAGSPAEQFF
>.|TRBV2|.|TRBJ1-4
TGTGCCAGCAGCGGCCCGGCGGGGTGGGATGAAAAACTGTTTTTT
CASSGPAGWDEKLFF
>.|TRBV19|.|TRBJ2-5
TGTGCCAGTAGTATAGGGGCGCGGCGGGGAGAGACCCAGTACTTC
CASSIGARRGETQYF
>.|TRBV5-1|TRBD2|TRBJ2-3
TGCGCCAGCAGCCAGGGACTAGCGGGAATGACAGATACGCAGTATTTT
CASSQGLAGMTDTQYF
>few|TRBV7-7|TRBD1|TRBJ2-5
TGTGCTAGCAGCTTAGGGACAGGACAAGAGACCCAGTACTTC
CASSLGTGQETQYF
>.|TRBV6-6|.|TRBJ2-5
TGTGCCAGTCGAGCGCGACTACAAGAAGAGACCCAGTACTTC
CASRARLQEETQYF
>.|TRBV27|.|TRBJ1-1
TGTGCCAGCAGTTTGAGGAGGACGAACACTGAAGCTTTCTTT
CASSLRRTNTEAFF
>.|TRBV7-2|.|TRBJ2-7
TGTGCCAGCAGCTATGCGGCGGACAGCCCCTACGAGCAGTACTTC
CASSYAADSPYEQYF
>few|TRBV5-1|.|TRBJ2-3
TGCGCCAGCAGCCTACAGACTAGCACAGATACGCAGTATTTT
CASSLQTSTDTQYF
>.|TRBV6-4|.|TRBJ2-2
TGTGCCAGCAGCGATGACCGGGACTCCGCTTTCCCCGGGGAGCTGTTTTTT
CASSDDRDSAFPGELFF
>once|TRBV7-2|TRBD2|TRBJ2-3
TGTGCCAGCAGCCGTCTAGCGGGAGTGGCAGATACGCAGTATTTT
CASSRLAGVADTQYF
>.|TRBV6-1|TRBD2|TRBJ2-3
TGTGCCAGCGTGACTAGCGGGAGGGTGAATACGCAGTATTTT
CASVTSGRVNTQYF
>.|TRBV28|TRBD1|TRBJ2-7
TGTGCCAGCAGTCCGACAGGGGAGCAGTACTTC
CASSPTGEQYF
>.|TRBV21-1|.|TRBJ2-3
TGTGCCAGCAGCAAGGGTAGCGGGAGGGGCACAGATACGCAGTATTTT
CASSKGSGRGTDTQYF
>.|TRBV2|.|TRBJ1-2
TGTGCCAGCAGTGGATCCGGTAATGGCTACACCTTC
CASSGSGNGYTF
>.|TRBV5-4|.|TRBJ2-7
TGTGCCAGCGGTCCCGAGGCAAGCTCCTACGAGCAGTACTTC
CASGPEASSYEQYF
>.|TRBV7-2|.|TRBJ2-7
TGTGCCAGCAGCAGAACGACAGACGCCTCCTACGAGCAGTACTTC
CASSRTTDASYEQYF
>.|TRBV7-9|.|TRBJ2-3
TGTGCCAGCAGCTTAGCTGTGTATGGGAACACAGATACGCAGTATTTT
CASSLAVYGNTDTQYF
>.|TRBV6-5|.|TRBJ1-1
TGTGCCAGCACGTGGGCAGGGAACACTGAAGCTTTCTTT
CASTWAGNTEAFF
>.|TRBV6-5|TRBD2|TRBJ2-3
TGTGCCAGCAGTTCTCTCTCCCCTAGCGGGAGGGATACGCAGTATTTT
CASSSLSPSGRDTQYF
>.|TRBV11-2|.|TRBJ2-3
TGTGCCAGCAGCCCCCGACAAGCAGATAGCACAGATACGCAGTATTTT
CASSPRQADSTDTQYF